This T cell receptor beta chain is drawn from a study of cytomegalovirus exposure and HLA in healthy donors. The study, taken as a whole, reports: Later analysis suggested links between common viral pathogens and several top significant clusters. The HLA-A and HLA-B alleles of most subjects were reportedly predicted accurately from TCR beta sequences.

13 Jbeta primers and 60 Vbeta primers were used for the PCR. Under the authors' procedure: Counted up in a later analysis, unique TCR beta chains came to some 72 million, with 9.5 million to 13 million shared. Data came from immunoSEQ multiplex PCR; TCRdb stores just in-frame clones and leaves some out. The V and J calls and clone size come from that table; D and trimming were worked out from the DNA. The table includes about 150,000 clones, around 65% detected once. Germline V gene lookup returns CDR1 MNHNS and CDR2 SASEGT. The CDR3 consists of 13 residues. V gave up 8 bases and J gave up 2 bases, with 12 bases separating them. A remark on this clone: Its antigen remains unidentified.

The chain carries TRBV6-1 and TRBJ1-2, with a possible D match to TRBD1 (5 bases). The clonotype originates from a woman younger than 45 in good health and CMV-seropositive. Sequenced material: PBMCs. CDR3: CASLMDTNYGYTF. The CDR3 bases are TGTGCCAGCCTTATGGACACCAACTATGGCTACACCTTC.